Listed here is a single TCR beta chain. Its antigen is unidentified. The entry originates in a study of T cell repertoires in cytomegalovirus infection. Study-wide background: Used in the study were CMV epitopes, some recently identified and HLA-C-restricted, others well-studied and HLA-B-restricted. Shared public TCR beta signatures pointed to both CMV infection and a matching HLA type.

The germline gives CDR1 MNHEY, CDR2 SMNVEV (reference sequence). Trimming took 6 bases from V and 4 from J, leaving 15 bases between them. This CDR3 contains 14 residues. TCRdb reprocessed the reads with MiXCR, giving one entry per CDR3 protein. Seen here are roughly 69,000 distinct CDR3 sequences, 20% observed once, and the top ten hold 65% to 75%. Findings of the study overall: There were HLA-C-restricted CMV-specific TCR beta clonotypes dominating the ex vivo response. Cumulated frequencies of public TCR beta families served to identify carriers of CMV plus the relevant HLA.

The sequenced sample was CD8+ T cells from cultured PBMCs, obtained from culture after CMV antigen stimulation. This chain links TRBV27 with TRBJ1-2; tentatively, D is TRBD1 (5 bases). The receptor's source is a human donor in good health (CMV status not recorded). Some clones in this sample may be carry-over from other donors' samples. The chain's CDR3 is CASSQTPGGYGYTF. The CDR3 DNA reads TGTGCCAGCAGCCAGACCCCGGGGGGCTATGGCTACACCTTC.